The 5 T cell receptor beta chains below all came from one sample that was sequenced in a study of T cell clonality in common variable immunodeficiency. Method: immunoSEQ multiplex PCR; TCRdb's copy keeps in-frame clones and lacks some. The sample yields tens of thousands of clones, without any singletons. The sample comprised peripheral blood mononuclear cells. These receptors all come from a person aged 18-69 years in good health.

This clone appeared a few times. The read is 3 residues too short to cover the CDR3 end, so that end is filled in from the germline J gene. The J gene is TRBJ2-7, the V gene TRBV7-9, with TRBD2 matching over 8 bases. Germline-derived CDR1 and CDR2 are SEHNR and FQNEAQ (reference sequence). This CDR3 is built from 14 residues. With V trimmed by 6 bases and J by 5 bases, 9 bases remained unmatched. The CDR3 DNA, read in part, is TGTGCCAGCAGTCCCGGGACTAGGGGTCACGAG. This encodes CASSPGTRGHE. The full CDR3 is CASSPGTRGHEQYF.

This clone was counted at least ten times. The read terminates 3 residues before the CDR3 end, so the remaining end is supplied by the germline J gene. The chain carries TRBV6-1 and TRBJ1-2; 9 positions match TRBD1. The V gene's germline CDR1 is MNHNS and CDR2 SASEGT. This CDR3 comprises 15 residues. The CDR3 here is CASSDLRGQGPGYTF. The sequenced CDR3 bases are TGTGCCAGCAGTGACCTCCGGGGACAGGGTCCGGGC.

This clone was counted many times. The sequence runs out 3 residues before the end of the CDR3; the remainder is reconstructed from the germline J gene. The rearrangement links TRBV30 to TRBJ2-3; possible D gene TRBD2, 5 bases. CDR3 size: 12 residues. Germline V lookup: CDR1 GTSNPN, CDR2 SVGIG (reference sequence). V was cut by 8 bases and J by 0 bases, with 9 bases left in between. The CDR3 bases that were read are TGTGCCGCTGAGCGGAGCACAGATACG. Residues: CAAERSTDT. The full CDR3 protein is CAAERSTDTQYF.

There are many counts of this clone. The DNA ends 3 residues before the CDR3 does, and the rest of the CDR3 is filled in from the germline J gene. The V gene is TRBV5-1, the J gene TRBJ2-6; 7 bases align to TRBD2. This CDR3 spans 17 amino acids. V trimming: 0 bases; J trimming: 0 bases; junction bases outside the gene matches: 3. Germline V gene lookup returns CDR1 SGHRS and CDR2 YFSETQ. CDR3 bases read: TGCGCCAGCAGCTTGGACCGGACTAGCTCTGGGGCCAACGTC. Its protein product is CASSLDRTSSGANV. The CDR3 in its entirety is CASSLDRTSSGANVLTF.

This clone came up a few times. The read terminates 3 residues ahead of where the CDR3 ends, so the germline J gene completes it. The chain combines TRBV19 with TRBJ1-3, with TRBD1 matching over 7 bases. This CDR3 region has 14 residues. The germline CDR1 and CDR2 sequences are LNHDA and SQIVND (reference sequence). Trimming at V came to 7 bases and at J to 2 bases, leaving 5 bases not matched to a gene. Here the CDR3 reads CASTPGTAGNTIYF. The CDR3 DNA, read in part, is TGTGCCAGTACCCCCGGGACAGCTGGAAACACC.